What follows are 14 T cell receptor beta chains derived from one specimen sequenced in a study of OX40 agonist ivuxolimab in advanced cancers. Sequencing was performed with immunoSEQ multiplex PCR; in TCRdb, only in-frame clones are kept and a portion is missing. The table records 35,000 to 45,000 clones, 82% of them present only once. The material sequenced was CD4+ or CD8+ T cells sorted from blood, taken in a trial of the OX40 agonist ivuxolimab. These receptors came from an adult with an advanced solid tumor such as melanoma, head and neck, liver or kidney cancer.

The chain joins TRBV7-9 to TRBJ2-2, with TRBD2 matching over 7 bases. CDR1 and CDR2 (germline): SEHNR, FQNEAQ (reference sequence). With V trimmed by 2 bases and J by 3 bases, 9 bases remained unmatched. This CDR3 contains 17 residues. The CDR3 DNA is TGTGCCAGCAGCTTACCTGGGGGGGGAATCGACACCGGGGAGCTGTTTTTT. Amino acid sequence: CASSLPGGGIDTGELFF. Full variable domain (outside the CDR3, taken from reference TRBV7-9 and TRBJ2-2): DTGVSQNPRHKITKRGQNVTFRCDPISEHNRLYWYRQTLGQGPEFLTYFQNEAQLEKSRLLSDRFSAERPKGSFSTLEIQRTEQGDSAMYLCASSLPGGGIDTGELFFGEGSRLTVL.

The chain carries TRBV4-1 and TRBJ2-3, with D possibly called TRBD1 or TRBD2 (5 bases each). This CDR3 has 16 residues. The V and J ends lost 0 bases and 0 bases respectively, with 10 bases between them. In germline, CDR1 is MGHRA, CDR2 YSYEKL. Here the CDR3 reads CASSQDQGGSTDTQYF. The CDR3 DNA is TGCGCCAGCAGCCAAGATCAGGGCGGGAGCACAGATACGCAGTATTTT.

The genes are TRBV7-2 and TRBJ1-6; D gene unclear. The CDR3 consists of 11 residues. Trimming took off 5 bases at V and 14 bases at J, with 10 bases between the two ends. Germline values: CDR1 SGHTA, CDR2 FQGNSA. CDR3 amino acids: CASSQGGTLHF. The CDR3 nucleotides are TGTGCCAGCAGCCAAGGAGGAACCCTCCACTTT.

The chain is built from TRBV12-5 and TRBJ2-3; D uncertain. The V gene lost 0 bases and the J gene lost 6 bases, with 16 bases spanning the gap. Looked up from germline, CDR1 is LGHNT and CDR2 is FRNRAP. The CDR3 spans 16 residues. The CDR3 here is CASGLVLGPSSDTQYF. CDR3 nucleotides: TGTGCTAGTGGTTTGGTTCTAGGGCCTTCTTCGGATACGCAGTATTTT.

The chain combines TRBV10-3 with TRBJ2-7; 8 positions match TRBD1. The CDR3 extends over 17 amino acids. Germline values: CDR1 ENHRY, CDR2 SYGVKD. Trimming at V came to 7 bases and at J to 2 bases, leaving 16 bases not matched to a gene. As DNA, the CDR3 is TGTGCCATCACCGACGGCAGGGGGCTACTTCCAACCTACGAGCAGTACTTC. Its translation is CAITDGRGLLPTYEQYF.

J is TRBJ2-1 and V is TRBV19; D gene unclear. V was shortened by 3 bases and J by 3 bases, with 6 bases between the two germline ends. Germline CDR1 and CDR2: LNHDA and SQIVND (reference sequence). This CDR3 spans 13 amino acids. CDR3 coding DNA: TGTGCCAGTAGTATCGGTGTCTACAATGAGCAGTTCTTC. Residues: CASSIGVYNEQFF. Full variable domain (rest looked up from reference TRBV19 and TRBJ2-1): DGGITQSPKYLFRKEGQNVTLSCEQNLNHDAMYWYRQDPGQGLRLIYYSQIVNDFQKGDIAEGYSVSREKKESFPLTVTSAQKNPTAFYLCASSIGVYNEQFFGPGTRLTVL.

The CDR3 DNA reads TGCGCCAGCAGGGGGGGACAGGAGGAAACTGAAGCTTTCTTT. This sequence encodes CASRGGQEETEAFF. The rearrangement joins TRBV10-2 to TRBJ1-1; 8 bases are shared with TRBD1. The CDR3 is 14 residues long. Germline values: CDR1 WSHSY, CDR2 SAAADI. With V trimmed by 6 bases and J by 5 bases, 8 bases remained unmatched.

The chain recombines TRBV2 with TRBJ1-1; possible D gene TRBD1, 6 bases. V was trimmed by 7 bases and J by 1 base, leaving 19 bases between them. Germline V gene sequence: CDR1 SNHLY, CDR2 FYNNEI. The CDR3 runs 16 residues. CDR3 protein: CASKATPGQRNTEAFF. CDR3 bases: TGTGCCAGCAAGGCCACCCCTGGACAGCGGAACACTGAAGCTTTCTTT. Full variable domain (remainder filled in from reference TRBV2 and TRBJ1-1): EPEVTQTPSHQVTQMGQEVILRCVPISNHLYFYWYRQILGQKVEFLVSFYNNEISEKSEIFDDQFSVERPDGSNFTLKIRSTKLEDSAMYFCASKATPGQRNTEAFFGQGTRLTVV.

The CDR3 region is CAISALAGLNTEAFF. In DNA form, the CDR3 reads TGTGCCATCAGTGCTCTGGCAGGCTTGAACACTGAAGCTTTCTTT. The gene calls are TRBV10-3 and TRBJ1-1, with D unclear. Between the trimmed V and J ends, which lost 4 bases and 0 bases, there was a span of 12 bases. Germline CDR1 is ENHRY and CDR2 is SYGVKD. The CDR3 totals 15 residues.

The chain has TRBV18 and TRBJ2-7, with D hard to call. Trimming pared 3 bases from V and 2 bases from J, leaving 8 bases between. The CDR3 consists of 13 residues. Germline CDR1 and CDR2: KGHSH and LQKENI. CDR3 residues: CASSPSGAYEQYF. The CDR3 nucleotides are TGTGCCAGCTCACCTTCCGGTGCCTACGAGCAGTACTTC.

The chain joins TRBV11-2 to TRBJ1-3; 7 nucleotides line up with TRBD1. V lost 5 bases, J lost 0 bases, and 7 bases stayed unmatched. The V gene's germline CDR1 is SGHAT and CDR2 FQNNGV. The CDR3 covers 16 residues. CDR3 sequence reads: CASSQGQIFSGNTIYF. CDR3 nucleotide sequence: TGTGCCAGCAGCCAGGGACAGATCTTCTCTGGAAACACCATATATTTT.

The gene calls are TRBV6-1 and TRBJ1-6; 8 bases line up with TRBD1. V shed 4 bases and J 7 bases; nucleotides not matched to a gene: 3. The length of the CDR3 is 14 residues. Germline values: CDR1 MNHNS, CDR2 SASEGT. In DNA, the CDR3 is TGTGCCAGCAGTGGACAGGGGACAAATTCACCCCTCCACTTT. As protein: CASSGQGTNSPLHF.

The rearrangement links TRBV19 to TRBJ1-2, with D perhaps matching TRBD1 (5 bases). V lost 5 bases and J lost 6, with 13 bases in between. Germline lookup yields CDR1 LNHDA and CDR2 SQIVND (reference sequence). The CDR3 totals 13 residues. This CDR3 reads CASSRGWGDGYTF. CDR3 DNA: TGTGCCAGTAGTCGGGGCTGGGGGGATGGCTACACCTTC.

The CDR3 loop is CAISDPGQGATEAFF. CDR3 DNA sequence: TGTGCCATCAGTGATCCGGGACAGGGGGCCACTGAAGCTTTCTTT. The chain combines TRBV10-3 with TRBJ1-1; TRBD1 agrees at 12 bases. V shed 3 bases and J 4 bases; nucleotides not matched to a gene: 3. From germline, CDR1 is ENHRY and CDR2 SYGVKD. This CDR3 contains 15 residues.